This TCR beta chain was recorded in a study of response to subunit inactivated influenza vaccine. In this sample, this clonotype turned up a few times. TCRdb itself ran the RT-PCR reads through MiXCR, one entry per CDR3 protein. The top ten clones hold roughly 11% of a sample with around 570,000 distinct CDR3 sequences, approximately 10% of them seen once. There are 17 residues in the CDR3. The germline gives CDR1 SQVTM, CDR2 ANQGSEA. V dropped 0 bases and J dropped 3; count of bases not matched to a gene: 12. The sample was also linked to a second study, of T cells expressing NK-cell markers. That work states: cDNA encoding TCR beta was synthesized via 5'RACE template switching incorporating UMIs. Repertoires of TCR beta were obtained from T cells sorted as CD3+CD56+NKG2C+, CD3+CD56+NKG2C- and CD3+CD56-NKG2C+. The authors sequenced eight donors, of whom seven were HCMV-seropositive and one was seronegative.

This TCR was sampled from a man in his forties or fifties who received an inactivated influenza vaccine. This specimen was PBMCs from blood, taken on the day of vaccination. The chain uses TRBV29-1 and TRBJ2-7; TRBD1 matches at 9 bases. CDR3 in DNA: TGCAGCGTTGAAGAAATATTGGGGACAGGGAATGTCTACGAGCAGTACTTC. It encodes CSVEEILGTGNVYEQYF.